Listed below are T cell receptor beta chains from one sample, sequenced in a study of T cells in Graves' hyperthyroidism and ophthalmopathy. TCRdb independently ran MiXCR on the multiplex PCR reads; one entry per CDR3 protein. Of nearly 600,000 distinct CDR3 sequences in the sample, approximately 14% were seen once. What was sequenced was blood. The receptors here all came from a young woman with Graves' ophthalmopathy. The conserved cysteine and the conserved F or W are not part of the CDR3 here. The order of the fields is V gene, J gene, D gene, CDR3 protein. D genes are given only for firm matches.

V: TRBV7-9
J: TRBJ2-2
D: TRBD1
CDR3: ASSLTTGGTGELF

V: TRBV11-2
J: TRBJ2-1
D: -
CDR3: ASSLVWRKHNEQF

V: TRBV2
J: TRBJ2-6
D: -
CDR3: ASMGVSGANVLT

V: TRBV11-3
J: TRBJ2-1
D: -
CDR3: ASSQAPLRLHNEQF

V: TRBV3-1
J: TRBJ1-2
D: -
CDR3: ASSQEGVSYGYT

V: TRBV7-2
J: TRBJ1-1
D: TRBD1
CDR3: ASSLRTGLPTEAF

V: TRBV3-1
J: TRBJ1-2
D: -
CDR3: ASSQSPIGGYT

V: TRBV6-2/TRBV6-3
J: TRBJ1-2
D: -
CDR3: ASSQDGAYGYT

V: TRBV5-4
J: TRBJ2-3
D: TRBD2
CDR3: ASSLGGLAGGLGSTDTQY

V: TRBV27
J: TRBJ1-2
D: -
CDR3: ASSPIGDIAFYGYT

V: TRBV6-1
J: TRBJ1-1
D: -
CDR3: ATMGDTEAF

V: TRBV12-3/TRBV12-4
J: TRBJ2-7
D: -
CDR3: ASSFGTRGEQY

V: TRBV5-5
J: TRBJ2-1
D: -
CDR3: ASSLMAPGTYNEQF

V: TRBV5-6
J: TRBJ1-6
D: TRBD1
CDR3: ASSFGVGQGVSPLH

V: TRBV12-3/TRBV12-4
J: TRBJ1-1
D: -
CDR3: ASSHPARDLYTEAF

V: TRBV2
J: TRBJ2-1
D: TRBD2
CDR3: ASSVYSGRPNEQF

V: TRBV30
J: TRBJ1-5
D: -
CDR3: AWSVGVDQPQH

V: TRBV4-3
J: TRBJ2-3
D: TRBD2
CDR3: ASSQELAGGPDTQY

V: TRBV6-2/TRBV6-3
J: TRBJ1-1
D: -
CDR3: ASSSLRGGYTEAF

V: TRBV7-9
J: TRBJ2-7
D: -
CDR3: ASSIWDFSYEQY

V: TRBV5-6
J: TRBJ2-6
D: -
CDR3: ASSFVSGANVLT

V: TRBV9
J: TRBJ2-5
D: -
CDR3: ASSVSPLVQETQY

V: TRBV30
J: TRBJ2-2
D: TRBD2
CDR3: AWTTLAGPYFTGELF

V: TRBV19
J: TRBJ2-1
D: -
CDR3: ASSLGRRRDEQF

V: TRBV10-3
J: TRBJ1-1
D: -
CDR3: AISESSGATEAF

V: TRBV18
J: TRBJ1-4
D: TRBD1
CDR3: ASSPPSGTGVGAKLF

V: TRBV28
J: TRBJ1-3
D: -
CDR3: ASSRPPGGVSGNTIY

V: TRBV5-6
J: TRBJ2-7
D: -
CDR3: ASSSAFGYEQY

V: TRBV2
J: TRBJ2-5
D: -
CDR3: ASTAAEETQY

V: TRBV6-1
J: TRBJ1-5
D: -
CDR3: ASRILRGATGFRNQPQH

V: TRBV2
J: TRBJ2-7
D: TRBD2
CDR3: ASSPRTRIDEQY

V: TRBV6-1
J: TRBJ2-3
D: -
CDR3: ASRRPGRRPDTQY

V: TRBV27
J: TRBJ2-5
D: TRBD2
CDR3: ASSFSGTSGRDQETQY

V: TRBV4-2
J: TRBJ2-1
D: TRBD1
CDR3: ASSLGQGAWNEQF

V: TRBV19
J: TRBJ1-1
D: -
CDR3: ASSEMRTEAF

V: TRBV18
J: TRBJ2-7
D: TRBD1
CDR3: ASSPRLGQGEGEQY

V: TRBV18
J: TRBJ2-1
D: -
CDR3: ASQQYNEQF

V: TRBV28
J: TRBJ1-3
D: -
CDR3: ASSLEPGSSGNTIY

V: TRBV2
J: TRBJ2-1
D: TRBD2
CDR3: ASAGTSGRLGEQF

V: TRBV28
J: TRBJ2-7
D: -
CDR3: ASSQDRGPSPVSEQY

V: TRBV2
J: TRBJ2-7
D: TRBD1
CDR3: ASRRDSGPYEQY